This TCR beta chain was sequenced during a study of T cell clusters in autoimmune cytopenias (dated by TCRdb to about 2019). Some background on the complete study: A median TRB sequencing depth of roughly 47,000 reads per sample was reached, and a median of around 2,500 distinct TRB clonotypes per sample was obtained. TRB and IGH repertoires from peripheral blood were sequenced in autoimmune cytopenia patients at active disease and during treatment follow-up, with healthy, CLL and autoimmune hepatitis controls included alongside. The goal of the study was to find out whether patients with autoimmune cytopenia have a disease-specific immune repertoire signature that could be used as a blood-based biomarker.

Spanning cysteine to phenylalanine, the CDR3 consists of 12 amino acids. The record lacks a DNA sequence. Reading the germline V gene (reference sequence) gives CDR1 LNHDA and CDR2 SQIVND. TRB rearrangements were amplified by multiplex PCR using a touch-down protocol with TRB-A and TRB-B primer pools mixed in one tube. Two consecutive PCR reactions with Phusion HS II polymerase added Illumina adapters and sample indices to the amplicons. The amplicons were gel-purified using the NucleoSpin Gel and PCR Clean-up kit, after which quantification was performed by Qubit and quality was checked on an Agilent 2100 Bioanalyzer. Sequencing of the libraries was done on an Illumina MiSeq with 600-cycle, single-indexed, paired-end runs. Per the source publication's procedure: Alignment and assembly of TRB reads were performed with MiXCR version 2.1.12 and the default MiXCR reference library. A clone was defined by each unique CDR3 nucleotide sequence, and the analysis included only productive sequences supported by at least two reads. Repertoire diversity was assessed by alpha-parameterized diversity profiles (alpha 0 to 5), including Shannon (alpha 1) and Simpson (alpha 2) indices, computed with an R script. Combinatorial TRB VJ usage was calculated with the tcR package and was compared between cohorts by principal component analysis performed with ade4. TCRbeta CDR3s were clustered with GLIPH on cohort pairs matched by age and read depth, and cluster frequencies were compared by Wilcoxon test. After reprocessing by TCRdb, each CDR3 protein sequence is one entry, and no DNA is given. The V and J calls were not made by the authors but by TCRdb's processing. The sample has around 2,500 distinct CDR3 sequences on record. The top ten constitute roughly 34% of the sample.

The investigation overall reported the following: The GLIPH analysis suggested a lack of physiological T cell clusters in primary autoimmune cytopenia patients, since some 46 clusters were exclusive to healthy donors whereas under 20 were exclusive to patients. Compared with active autoimmune hepatitis patients, healthy donors had almost three times as many exclusive TRB clusters, a finding consistent with an autoimmunity-wide signature. The cluster-lack signature was not seen for secondary cytopenia versus CLL, apparently masked by the dominant lymphoma-associated repertoire. TRB repertoire shifts, with less even repertoires observed in secondary cytopenia and CLL, were mostly attributed to lymphoma bias rather than autoimmunity. The T cell clusters were defined only in silico, and the functional role of the clusters still needed to be validated experimentally.

Per sample, 250 ng of peripheral blood genomic DNA, 35,000 to 45,000 genome equivalents, was used for TRB amplification. With no count recorded, this clonotype is classed as medium-sized (0.01 to 0.1%) from frequency. The specificity of this receptor is unknown. The same data also contributed to another study, on T cell repertoires in aging, cancer and after chemotherapy. As the second publication notes: The donors fell into six age groups ranging from 30 or younger to 70 or older, and each group had at least three individuals. Paired pre- and post-chemotherapy samples in the hematological group came from chronic lymphocytic leukemia patients treated with fludarabine- or bendamustine-based regimens. The complete dataset included some 9 million TCR reads. Compared with age-matched healthy donors, untreated patients with either hematological or solid cancers had significantly lower TCR diversity in the blood along with higher clonality. Declining TCR diversity with age in healthy donors was mainly explained by loss of richness; in cancer patients, loss of evenness also contributed. In both cancer cohorts, the median generation probability rose over the chemotherapy interval, which suggests that the repertoire was reconstituted through rebound thymic output. According to the authors, the repertoire data do not permit conclusions about immunological memory after chemotherapy. Lymphoid organ infiltration was present in the hematological cancer patients, and this infiltration may itself impair thymic emigration or the expansion of peripheral T cells. To look at immunoaging and at how T cells reconstitute after chemotherapy, the study profiled TCR beta repertoires in peripheral blood from both healthy donors and cancer patients. Alongside around 98 healthy donors serving as a reference group, the cohort included approximately 220 cancer patients, of whom more than 90 had hematological cancers and more than 120 had solid cancers. TRB sequences were processed with MiXCR versions 2.12 and 3.0.5. Shannon diversity, evenness, clonality (one minus evenness), and alpha-parameterized diversity profiles from alpha 0 to 5 were included as repertoire metrics. The IGoR algorithm was used to calculate generation probabilities of clones in the paired pre- and post-chemotherapy samples.

Sequences were obtained from peripheral blood. The chain is made from TRBV19 and TRBJ1-5; no DNA is available, so the TRBD1 call from TCRdb remains unchecked. The receptor was derived from a human donor with an autoimmune cytopenia or autoimmune hepatitis (not recorded which). CDR3 region: CASSTGGQPQHF. Reference TRBV19 and TRBJ1-5 genes cover what lies past the CDR3, so the full variable domain is DGGITQSPKYLFRKEGQNVTLSCEQNLNHDAMYWYRQDPGQGLRLIYYSQIVNDFQKGDIAEGYSVSREKKESFPLTVTSAQKNPTAFYLCASSTGGQPQHFGDGTRLSIL.